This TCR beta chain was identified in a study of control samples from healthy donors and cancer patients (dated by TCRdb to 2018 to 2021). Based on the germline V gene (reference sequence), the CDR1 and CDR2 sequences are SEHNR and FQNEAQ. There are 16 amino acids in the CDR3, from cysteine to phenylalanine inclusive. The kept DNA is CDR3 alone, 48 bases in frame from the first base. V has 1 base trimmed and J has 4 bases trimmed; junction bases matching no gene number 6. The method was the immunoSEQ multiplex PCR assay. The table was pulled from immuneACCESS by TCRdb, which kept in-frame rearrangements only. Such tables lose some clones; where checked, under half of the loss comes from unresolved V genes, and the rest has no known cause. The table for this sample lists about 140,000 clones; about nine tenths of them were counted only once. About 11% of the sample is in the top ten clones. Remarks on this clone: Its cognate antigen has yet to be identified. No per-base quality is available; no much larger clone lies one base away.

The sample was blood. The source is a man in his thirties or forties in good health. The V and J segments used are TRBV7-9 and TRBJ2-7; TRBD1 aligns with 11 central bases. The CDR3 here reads CASSLEEWDRGYEQYF. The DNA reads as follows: TGTGCCAGCAGCTTAGAGGAATGGGACAGGGGGTACGAGCAGTACTTC.